The source of this T cell receptor (beta chain) is a study of early T cells in non-severe SARS-CoV-2 infection. Overall study context: Sequenced material consisted of bulk RNA (from unsorted whole blood), and chains were unpaired.

Study results and caveats: VDJdb-based annotation leaned toward anti-spike CD8 responses and missed private and CD4 specificities.

Individual cDNA molecules received unique molecular identifiers during library preparation. Via MiXCR, TCRdb re-called the 5' RACE reads, giving one row per CDR3 protein. The data contain just over 80,000 distinct CDR3 sequences, roughly an eighth of them singletons. Many counts were recorded for this clonotype. Its antigen is undetermined. The length of the CDR3 is 15 residues. The V gene lost 0 bases and the J gene lost 4 bases, with 12 bases spanning the gap. Germline V CDR1 and CDR2: MNHEY, SVGAGI. The TCR was taken from an adult who was a healthcare worker with PCR-confirmed SARS-CoV-2 infection or an uninfected control (not recorded which). This chain uses TRBV6-5 with TRBJ1-2, with a weak D call TRBD1 (5 bases). Sequencing was done on a sample of whole blood. DNA of the CDR3: TGTGCCAGCAGTTACTCGACAAGGGGAAGCTATGGCTACACCTTC. Protein sequence: CASSYSTRGSYGYTF.